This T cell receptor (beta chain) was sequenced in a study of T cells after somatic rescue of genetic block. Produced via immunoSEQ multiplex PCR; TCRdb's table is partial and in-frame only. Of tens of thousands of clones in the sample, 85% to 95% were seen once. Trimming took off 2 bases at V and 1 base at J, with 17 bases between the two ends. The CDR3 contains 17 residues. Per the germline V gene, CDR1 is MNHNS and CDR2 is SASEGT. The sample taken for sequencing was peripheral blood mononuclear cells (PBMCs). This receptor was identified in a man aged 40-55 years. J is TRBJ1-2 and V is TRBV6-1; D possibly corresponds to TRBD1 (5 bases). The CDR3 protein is CASSEWAGPPNNYGYTF. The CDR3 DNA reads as TGTGCCAGCAGTGAATGGGCGGGGCCGCCGAATAACTATGGCTACACCTTC.